Shown below are 27 T cell receptor beta chains from a single sample sequenced in a study of beta chain features in type 1 diabetes. cDNA synthesis used the whole RNA isolate, giving expressed TCRB sequences. This table comes from immunoSEQ multiplex PCR, and its TCRdb copy is limited to in-frame clones, with some not included. The sample has about 360,000 clones, around 12% seen once. Sequencing was done on a sample of naive CD4+ T cells from blood. The receptors here all came from a young man in good health.

The chain joins TRBV28 to TRBJ2-1; 10 bases align to TRBD1. Germline-derived CDR1 and CDR2 are MDHEN and SYDVKM. The trim removed 3 bases at V and 6 bases at J, leaving 11 bases unmatched. The CDR3 extends over 17 amino acids. Here the CDR3 reads CASSFSSVWDRGNEQFF. The CDR3 DNA reads as TGTGCCAGCAGTTTTTCGAGTGTCTGGGACAGGGGCAATGAGCAGTTCTTC.

This chain uses TRBV6-5 with TRBJ2-7, with a possible D match to TRBD1 (6 bases). This CDR3 contains 15 residues. The ends were cut back, 0 bases at V and 2 bases at J, with 11 bases in the middle. CDR1 is MNHEY and CDR2 is SVGAGI in the germline V gene. Here the CDR3 DNA reads TGTGCCAGCAGTTACTCGACAGGAAGCGCCTACGAGCAGTACTTC. It yields the protein CASSYSTGSAYEQYF.

This CDR3 is CASSSGTATYEQYF. The CDR3 region has the DNA TGTGCCAGCAGCTCCGGGACAGCGACCTACGAGCAGTACTTC. J is TRBJ2-7 and V is TRBV7-6; 7 nucleotides agree with TRBD1. Germline loops: CDR1 SGHVS, CDR2 FNYEAQ. The J segment lost 2 bases and the V segment lost 4 bases, leaving 5 bases of the junction unmatched. The CDR3 is 14 amino acids.

This clone was observed a few times. The V call is TRBV18, the J call TRBJ2-5; possible D gene TRBD2, 5 bases. Looked up from germline, CDR1 is KGHSH and CDR2 is LQKENI. This CDR3 is 14 amino acids long. V was shortened by 3 bases and J by 2 bases, with 10 bases between the two germline ends. The CDR3: CASSPSGAQETQYF. The CDR3 DNA reads TGTGCCAGCTCACCCAGCGGAGCTCAAGAGACCCAGTACTTC.

This clone was observed a few times. The chain is built from TRBV7-2 and TRBJ2-7; 10 bases agree with TRBD2. Germline-derived CDR1 and CDR2 are SGHTA and FQGNSA. The CDR3 has 15 amino acids. With 4 bases clipped from V and 4 bases from J, the junction kept 7 bases outside the gene matches. In DNA form, the CDR3 reads TGTGCCAGCAGCTCTCAAGCGGGAGGGCCTTACGAGCAGTACTTC. Its protein product is CASSSQAGGPYEQYF.

This sequence joins TRBV7-8 and TRBJ2-7, with 12 bases matching TRBD2. CDR1 and CDR2 (germline): SGHVS, FQNEAQ. After removal of 1 base from V and 2 bases from J, the junction contained 3 bases not matched to a gene. CDR3 length: 16 amino acids. For the CDR3, the DNA is TGTGCCAGCAGCTTAGTCCGACTAGCGGGAGCCTACGAGCAGTACTTC. Its protein product is CASSLVRLAGAYEQYF.

This clone was picked up a small number of times. The rearrangement uses TRBV7-9 and TRBJ2-7, with 9 bases aligning to TRBD1. CDR3 length: 15 residues. V gave up 1 base and J gave up 3 bases; unmatched junction bases: 4. Looked up from germline, CDR1 is SEHNR and CDR2 is FQNEAQ (reference sequence). The CDR3 DNA sequence: TGTGCCAGCAGCTTAGGAGGGACAGGGTTCTACGAGCAGTACTTC. This translates into CASSLGGTGFYEQYF.

A few counts support this clone. The CDR3 region is CASRGLAGGVDTQYF. CDR3 DNA: TGTGCCAGCAGGGGACTAGCGGGAGGGGTAGATACGCAGTATTTT. The chain is built from TRBV7-2 and TRBJ2-3; 16 bases are a match to TRBD2. CDR1 and CDR2 from the germline V gene are SGHTA and FQGNSA. CDR3 length: 15 residues. With V trimmed by 6 bases and J by 5 bases, 2 bases remained unmatched.

This clone has a handful of counts. This sequence joins TRBV19 and TRBJ2-4; no firm D call. Germline V gene sequence: CDR1 LNHDA, CDR2 SQIVND (reference sequence). The CDR3 contains 15 residues. The ends were cut back, 3 bases at V and 0 bases at J, with 9 bases in the middle. The CDR3 nucleotides read TGTGCCAGTAGTATGAACACCAGAGCCAAAAACATTCAGTACTTC. This sequence encodes CASSMNTRAKNIQYF.

This clone occurred a few times. This chain uses TRBV5-4 with TRBJ2-5; 7 nucleotides agree with TRBD1. CDR1 and CDR2 (germline): SGHNT, YYREEE (reference sequence). The trim removed 3 bases at V and 2 bases at J, leaving 10 bases unmatched. The CDR3 covers 16 residues. In DNA, the CDR3 is TGTGCCAGCAGCTCCACCGGACAGGCGGCTCAAGAGACCCAGTACTTC. It translates to CASSSTGQAAQETQYF.

This clone has more than one count but fewer than ten. The sample carries other DNA sequences with the same CDR3. CDR3 DNA sequence: TGTGCCAGCAGCTCAAGCACAGATACGCAGTATTTT. Protein: CASSSSTDTQYF. The chain recombines TRBV7-2 with TRBJ2-3; no definite D call. From germline, CDR1 is SGHTA and CDR2 FQGNSA. V was cut by 4 bases and J by 0 bases, with 2 bases left in between. The CDR3 is 12 amino acids.

J is TRBJ1-2 and V is TRBV9; TRBD1 matches 10 bases. J was trimmed by 4 bases and V by 3 bases; bases with no gene match: 6. The CDR3 runs to 15 residues. Looked up from germline, CDR1 is SGDLS and CDR2 is YYNGEE. DNA for the CDR3: TGTGCCAGCAGCGCCGACAGGGGGCATAGCTATGGCTACACCTTC. This gives the protein CASSADRGHSYGYTF.

This clone was counted between two and nine times. The genes are TRBV7-2 and TRBJ2-1; D possibly corresponds to TRBD2 (5 bases). The germline gives CDR1 SGHTA, CDR2 FQGNSA. V was shortened by 2 bases and J by 6 bases, with 8 bases between the two germline ends. This CDR3 contains 13 residues. CDR3 nucleotide sequence: TGTGCCAGCAGCTTACTGGCGGGCAATGAGCAGTTCTTC. Its protein product is CASSLLAGNEQFF. Full variable domain (rest looked up from reference TRBV7-2 and TRBJ2-1): GAGVSQSPSNKVTEKGKDVELRCDPISGHTALYWYRQSLGQGLEFLIYFQGNSAPDKSGLPSDRFSAERTGGSVSTLTIQRTQQEDSAVYLCASSLLAGNEQFFGPGTRLTVL.

The V gene is TRBV30, the J gene TRBJ1-1, with D possibly matching TRBD1 (5 bases). The CDR3 spans 13 residues. V was pared by 0 bases and J by 4 bases, with 9 bases between. Germline V gene data show CDR1 as GTSNPN and CDR2 as SVGIG (reference sequence). The CDR3 region is CAWSVTGPTEAFF. CDR3 DNA sequence: TGTGCCTGGAGTGTAACAGGCCCCACTGAAGCTTTCTTT.

The V and J genes are TRBV5-4 and TRBJ2-4; 12 bases fit TRBD2. The length of the CDR3 is 17 residues. Germline CDR1 reads SGHNT; CDR2 reads YYREEE (reference sequence). The J segment lost 1 base and the V segment lost 2 bases, leaving 4 bases of the junction unmatched. For the CDR3, the DNA is TGTGCCAGCAGCTTACGACTAGCGGGAGTTGCCAAAAACATTCAGTACTTC. Residues: CASSLRLAGVAKNIQYF.

The chain couples TRBV30 to TRBJ1-4; no firm D call. V lost 0 bases and J 2 bases, leaving 10 bases between the germline ends. The CDR3 is 15 residues long. Germline CDR1 and CDR2: GTSNPN and SVGIG (reference sequence). The CDR3 sequence is CAWSVSGATNEKLFF. DNA of the CDR3: TGTGCCTGGAGTGTATCTGGAGCTACTAATGAAAAACTGTTTTTT.

In this sample, this clone turned up once. The chain carries TRBV6-1 and TRBJ1-2; possibly TRBD1 for D (6 bases). The ends were cut back, 2 bases at V and 6 bases at J, with 16 bases in the middle. CDR3 size: 15 residues. The germline V gene encodes CDR1 MNHNS and CDR2 SASEGT. The CDR3 DNA sequence: TGTGCCAGCAGTGAATGGGGGCGGCAGGGAGATGGCTACACCTTC. Translated, it gives CASSEWGRQGDGYTF.

A note on this clone: Distinct nucleotide sequences in the sample also encode this CDR3. The V call is TRBV30, the J call TRBJ1-5; D is possibly TRBD1 (5 bases). Trimming took 0 bases from V and 2 from J, leaving 8 bases between them. Germline V gene sequence: CDR1 GTSNPN, CDR2 SVGIG (reference sequence). The CDR3 has 14 residues. The CDR3 here is CAWSVGVGNQPQHF. The CDR3 nucleotides are TGTGCCTGGAGTGTAGGGGTGGGCAATCAGCCCCAGCATTTT.

V is TRBV4-2 and J is TRBJ2-4; a possible D gene is TRBD2 (5 bases). The V gene lost 3 bases and the J gene lost 6 bases, with 15 bases spanning the gap. The CDR3 contains 15 residues. Germline CDR1 reads LGHNA; CDR2 reads YNFKEQ. The CDR3 loop is CASSQRFGETNIQYF. CDR3 nucleotide sequence: TGTGCCAGCAGCCAGCGGTTTGGGGAGACAAACATTCAGTACTTC.

This clone was seen a few times. This chain connects TRBV15 to TRBJ2-5; D is possibly TRBD1 (6 bases). V was clipped by 1 base and J by 3 bases, with 9 bases between them. This CDR3 is 14 amino acids long. Germline assignment: CDR1 LNHNV and CDR2 YYDKDF (reference sequence). The CDR3 sequence: CATSRVAGEETQYF. The CDR3 coding sequence is TGTGCCACCAGCAGAGTGGCAGGGGAAGAGACCCAGTACTTC.

This clone was detected a few times. The chain has TRBV11-1 and TRBJ2-3; 15 bases agree with TRBD2. The germline V gene has CDR1 SGHAT and CDR2 FQDESV (reference sequence). The CDR3 is 18 amino acids. Trimming removed 5 bases from V and 3 bases from J; junction bases left unmatched: 9. The DNA of the CDR3 is TGTGCCAGCAGCCAGTGGACTAGCGGGAGGGCCGGAACAGATACGCAGTATTTT. Translating gives CASSQWTSGRAGTDTQYF.

This clone was observed a handful of times. This sequence joins TRBV6-5 and TRBJ2-5; 7 positions agree with TRBD1. The CDR3 loop spans 14 amino acids. Germline V gene data show CDR1 as MNHEY and CDR2 as SVGAGI. Trimming cost V 5 bases and J 4 bases; bases outside gene matches: 7. CDR3 nucleotides: TGTGCCAGCAGTACAACAGGGGTGATAGAGACCCAGTACTTC. As protein: CASSTTGVIETQYF.

In this sample, this clone turned up a few times. This chain joins TRBV7-2 and TRBJ1-4, with a weak D call TRBD1 (6 bases). Per the germline V gene, CDR1 is SGHTA and CDR2 is FQGNSA. Trimming took 2 bases from V and 8 from J, leaving 18 bases between them. The CDR3 has 16 residues. The CDR3 loop reads CASSLRWGQRGEKLFF. CDR3 nucleotide sequence: TGTGCCAGCAGCTTACGTTGGGGCCAAAGGGGGGAAAAACTGTTTTTT.

This clone was seen a few times. In nucleotides, the CDR3 is TGTGCCAGCAGTATCGGCGGGGAAGCTAACTATGGCTACACCTTC. Translating it yields CASSIGGEANYGYTF. This chain connects TRBV28 to TRBJ1-2; D gene uncertain. V was pared by 5 bases and J by 0 bases, with 13 bases between. From germline, CDR1 is MDHEN and CDR2 SYDVKM. The CDR3 contains 15 residues.

The chain couples TRBV29-1 to TRBJ1-5; 8 bases align to TRBD1. V was clipped by 6 bases and J by 4 bases; unmatched bases: 5. Germline-derived CDR1 and CDR2 are SQVTM and ANQGSEA. The CDR3 extends over 13 amino acids. CDR3 in amino acids: CSVVQGDNQPQHF. CDR3 nucleotides: TGCAGCGTGGTACAGGGGGATAATCAGCCCCAGCATTTT.

This clone has a count of ten or more. The genes are TRBV30 and TRBJ1-1; D ambiguous. The germline CDR1 and CDR2 sequences are GTSNPN and SVGIG (reference sequence). The V and J ends lost 5 bases and 5 bases respectively, with 9 bases between them. This CDR3 has 11 amino acids. In DNA, the CDR3 is TGTGCCTGGCTGATCCGGACTGAAGCTTTCTTT. As protein: CAWLIRTEAFF. Full variable domain (remainder filled in from reference TRBV30 and TRBJ1-1): SQTIHQWPATLVQPVGSPLSLECTVEGTSNPNLYWYRQAAGRGLQLLFYSVGIGQISSEVPQNLSASRPQDRQFILSSKKLLLSDSGFYLCAWLIRTEAFFGQGTRLTVV.

V and J are TRBV5-6 and TRBJ2-1; D perhaps matches TRBD2 (6 bases). V was pared by 4 bases and J by 4 bases, with 18 bases between. Looked up from germline, CDR1 is SGHDT and CDR2 is YYEEEE. This CDR3 region has 16 residues. In DNA form, the CDR3 reads TGTGCCAGCAGCCCGCCTGGGGGGAAAATTTACAATGAGCAGTTCTTC. It codes for CASSPPGGKIYNEQFF.